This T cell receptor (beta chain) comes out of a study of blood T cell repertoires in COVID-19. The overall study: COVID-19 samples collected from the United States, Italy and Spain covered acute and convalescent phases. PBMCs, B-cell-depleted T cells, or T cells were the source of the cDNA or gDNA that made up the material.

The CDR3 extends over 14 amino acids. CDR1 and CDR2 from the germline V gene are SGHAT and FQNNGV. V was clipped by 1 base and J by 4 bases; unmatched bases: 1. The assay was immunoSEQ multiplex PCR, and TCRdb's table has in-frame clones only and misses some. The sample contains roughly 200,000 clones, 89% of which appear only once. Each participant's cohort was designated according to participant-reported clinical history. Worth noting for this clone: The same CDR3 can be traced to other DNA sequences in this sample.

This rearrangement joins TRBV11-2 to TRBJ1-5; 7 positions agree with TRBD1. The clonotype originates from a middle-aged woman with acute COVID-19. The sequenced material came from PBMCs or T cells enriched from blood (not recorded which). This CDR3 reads CASSLGQGNQPQHF. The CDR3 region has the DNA TGTGCCAGCAGCTTAGGACAGGGTAATCAGCCCCAGCATTTT.